One and the same sample provided the 13 T cell receptor beta chains below, sequenced in a study of PD-L1 blockade in urothelial cancer. Time point indicated: pretreatment peripheral blood. Profiling relied on immunoSEQ multiplex PCR, and the TCRdb table lists in-frame clones only, not all of them. The sample yields approximately 39,000 clones, 70% to 90% seen once. Sequenced here: PBMCs, sampled around atezolizumab (anti-PD-L1) treatment. These receptor sequences come from a man older than 75 with urothelial cancer.

Only a few counts were recorded for this clone. The chain combines TRBV6-7 with TRBJ2-7; D might be TRBD1 (5 bases). TRBV6-7 is treated as an ORF (open reading frame) with a function not yet certain. The CDR3 has 13 residues. V was pared by 5 bases and J by 4 bases, with 12 bases between. This chain's CDR3 is CASSPGHQYEQYF. The CDR3 DNA reads as TGTGCCAGCAGTCCCGGACATCAGTACGAGCAGTACTTC.

V usage is TRBV28 and J usage is TRBJ1-2; D gene ambiguous. V shed 2 bases and J shed 4 bases, with 14 bases lying between them. CDR3 length equals 15 residues. Germline V gene sequence: CDR1 MDHEN, CDR2 SYDVKM. The CDR3 is CASSLPSSRGYGYTF. Written as DNA, the CDR3 is TGTGCCAGCAGTTTACCGTCCTCCCGGGGCTATGGCTACACCTTC.

The J gene is TRBJ2-7, the V gene TRBV5-1, with 12 bases identical to TRBD2. This CDR3 is 15 amino acids long. The V gene's germline CDR1 is SGHRS and CDR2 YFSETQ. J lost 4 bases, V lost 0 bases, and 2 bases had no gene match. CDR3 nucleotides: TGCGCCAGCAGCTTGGGGACTAGCGGGAAATACGAGCAGTACTTC. Its protein is CASSLGTSGKYEQYF. The full variable domain, its missing parts supplied by reference TRBV5-1 and TRBJ2-7, is KAGVTQTPRYLIKTRGQQVTLSCSPISGHRSVSWYQQTPGQGLQFLFEYFSETQRNKGNFPGRFSGRQFSNSRSEMNVSTLELGDSALYLCASSLGTSGKYEQYFGPGTRLTVT.

CDR3 region: CASSSPTDRNYGYTF. CDR3 nucleotide sequence: TGCGCCAGCAGCTCCCCTACTGACAGGAACTATGGCTACACCTTC. This sequence joins TRBV5-1 and TRBJ1-2; a weak D match, TRBD1 (6 bases). This CDR3 is 15 amino acids long. Germline V lookup: CDR1 SGHRS, CDR2 YFSETQ. The germline V and J ends were trimmed by 3 bases and 2 bases, with 14 bases remaining between them.

This clone was picked up a small number of times. The chain combines TRBV6-5 with TRBJ2-7; D possibly corresponds to TRBD2 (6 bases). The CDR3 runs to 15 residues. V was trimmed by 5 bases and J by 2 bases, leaving 16 bases between them. From germline, CDR1 is MNHEY and CDR2 SVGAGI. CDR3 residues: CASSTAGTGPYEQYF. CDR3 nucleotide sequence: TGTGCCAGCAGTACCGCCGGGACTGGCCCCTACGAGCAGTACTTC.

The CDR3 DNA sequence: TGTGCCAGCAGTGGCCTCAACAAGGGGGCAACTAATGAAAAACTGTTTTTT. The encoded protein is CASSGLNKGATNEKLFF. V usage is TRBV28 and J usage is TRBJ1-4, with D tentatively TRBD1 (6 bases). The CDR3 runs to 17 residues. Trimming cost V 5 bases and J 0 bases, with 16 bases left between them. Germline CDR1 is MDHEN and CDR2 is SYDVKM.

The rearrangement links TRBV19 to TRBJ1-2; 10 bases align to TRBD1. The germline V gene encodes CDR1 LNHDA and CDR2 SQIVND (reference sequence). This CDR3 contains 14 residues. J was trimmed by 4 bases and V by 5 bases; bases with no gene match: 4. The CDR3 loop reads CASSSRTGGYGYTF. The CDR3 DNA follows: TGTGCCAGTAGTTCGCGGACAGGGGGCTATGGCTACACCTTC.

The chain couples TRBV7-5 to TRBJ2-7; TRBD2, the table's D call, lacks a check against the DNA. TRBV7-5 is a pseudogene segment. CDR3 length: 15 residues. The CDR3 here is CARSPRTLGAYEQYF. The CDR3 coding sequence is TGTGCCAGAAGTCCTCGAACGTTAGGAGCCTACGAGCAGTACTTC.

J is TRBJ2-1 and V is TRBV19; TRBD2 agrees at 12 bases. The trim removed 4 bases at V and 8 bases at J, leaving 6 bases unmatched. CDR1 and CDR2 from the germline V gene are LNHDA and SQIVND (reference sequence). The CDR3 consists of 15 residues. CDR3 in DNA: TGTGCCAGTAGTAGGACTAGCGGGGTTTGGCATGAGCAGTTCTTC. Protein product: CASSRTSGVWHEQFF.

This clone was picked up a small number of times. The chain employs TRBV30 and TRBJ2-7; TRBD2 might be the D (5 bases). Per the germline V gene, CDR1 is GTSNPN and CDR2 is SVGIG (reference sequence). This CDR3 is 12 amino acids long. The CDR3 DNA follows: TGTGCTTACGGACGGAGGCGCTACGAGCAGTACTTC. Protein product: CAYGRRRYEQYF. The full variable domain, rest sourced from reference TRBV30 and TRBJ2-7, is SQTIHQWPATLVQPVGSPLSLECTVEGTSNPNLYWYRQAAGRGLQLLFYSVGIGQISSEVPQNLSASRPQDRQFILSSKKLLLSDSGFYLCAYGRRRYEQYFGPGTRLTVT.

The rearrangement uses TRBV7-9 and TRBJ2-1; 8 bases align to TRBD2. Germline V CDR1 and CDR2: SEHNR, FQNEAQ (reference sequence). The CDR3 is made up of 16 amino acids. J lost 0 bases, V lost 2 bases, and 3 bases had no gene match. In DNA form, the CDR3 reads TGTGCCAGCAGCTTACGACTAGCGAGCTCCTACAATGAGCAGTTCTTC. Its protein is CASSLRLASSYNEQFF.

CDR3 sequence: CASTRGIMNTEAFF. DNA for the CDR3: TGTGCCAGCACCAGGGGGATTATGAACACTGAAGCTTTCTTT. The chain employs TRBV6-5 and TRBJ1-1, with TRBD1 identical over 7 bases. Germline trimming cut 7 bases from V and 0 bases from J; bases unmatched to any gene: 5. The CDR3 extends over 14 amino acids. From germline, CDR1 is MNHEY and CDR2 SVGAGI.

This chain links TRBV5-1 with TRBJ2-5; tentatively, D is TRBD2 (5 bases). V was trimmed by 1 base and J by 2 bases, leaving 15 bases between them. This CDR3 has 16 residues. Germline values: CDR1 SGHRS, CDR2 YFSETQ. The DNA of the CDR3 is TGCGCCAGCAGCTTGAGCACCGGTAGGACTCAAGAGACCCAGTACTTC. Encoded protein: CASSLSTGRTQETQYF.